This passage covers 10 T cell receptor beta chains from one sample sequenced in a study of blood T cell repertoires in COVID-19. Data came from immunoSEQ multiplex PCR; TCRdb stores just in-frame clones and leaves some out. This sample yields under 200,000 clones, of which approximately 82% are seen a single time; about 5% belongs to the top ten. Sequenced material: PBMCs or T cells enriched from blood (not recorded which). Every receptor here comes from a woman aged 60 to 75 with acute COVID-19.

The chain uses TRBV3-1 (or the pseudogene TRBV3-2) and TRBJ1-6, with no clear D. Per germline, CDR1 LGHDT and CDR2 YNNKEL (reference sequence). This CDR3 comprises 13 residues. Trimming removed 4 bases at V and 10 bases at J, with 11 bases between. CDR3 sequence reads: CASSPPGMSPLHF. The CDR3 DNA follows: TGTGCCAGCAGCCCCCCGGGGATGTCACCCCTCCACTTT.

The V gene is TRBV5-1, the J gene TRBJ2-1; possibly TRBD2 for D (7 bases). The germline V gene has CDR1 SGHRS and CDR2 YFSETQ. The V end lost 4 bases, the J end lost 7 bases, and 18 bases lay between the germline ends. This CDR3 is built from 15 residues. The CDR3: CASSPGEGGRNEQFF. CDR3 nucleotides: TGCGCCAGCAGCCCGGGAGAGGGGGGGAGAAATGAGCAGTTCTTC. The full variable domain, rest sourced from reference TRBV5-1 and TRBJ2-1, is KAGVTQTPRYLIKTRGQQVTLSCSPISGHRSVSWYQQTPGQGLQFLFEYFSETQRNKGNFPGRFSGRQFSNSRSEMNVSTLELGDSALYLCASSPGEGGRNEQFFGPGTRLTVL.

On this clone: One end of the junction fails to match germline, which may point to a read error. The chain joins TRBV28 to TRBJ1-5, with 9 bases identical to TRBD1. This CDR3 comprises 16 residues. Germline V gives CDR1 MDHEN, CDR2 SYDVKM. In DNA form, the CDR3 reads TGTGCCAGCAGGTTATCGACAGGGGGACTCAATCAGCCCCAGCATTTT. It encodes CASRLSTGGLNQPQHF.

J is TRBJ1-3 and V is TRBV19; 8 bases align to TRBD1. The germline V gene encodes CDR1 LNHDA and CDR2 SQIVND (reference sequence). This CDR3 has 14 residues. Trimming took 7 bases from V and 3 from J; bases not matched to a gene: 5. CDR3 bases: TGTGCCAGTACTATGGACAGGGATGGAAACACCATATATTTT. This gives the protein CASTMDRDGNTIYF.

This chain joins TRBV6-2 or TRBV6-3 and TRBJ2-7, with D unresolved. CDR3 length equals 13 residues. Germline V gene lookup returns CDR1 MNHEY and CDR2 SVGEGT. The V end was cut by 5 bases, the J end by 4 bases, with 12 bases between. CDR3 residues: CASSLTLWYEQYV. CDR3 sequence (DNA): TGTGCCAGCAGTCTTACTCTGTGGTACGAGCAGTACGTC.

In its sample, this clone was seen once. This chain uses TRBV29-1 with TRBJ1-2; TRBD1 matches 7 bases. V lost 6 bases to trimming and J lost 4 bases; unmatched junction nucleotides: 8. CDR1 is SQVTM and CDR2 is ANQGSEA in the germline V gene. This CDR3 has 13 residues. CDR3 loop: CSVRQGVSYGYTF. The CDR3 region has the DNA TGCAGCGTCCGACAGGGAGTCAGCTATGGCTACACCTTC.

This chain connects TRBV12-3 or TRBV12-4 to TRBJ1-6, with D hard to call. Between the trimmed V and J ends, which lost 6 bases and 8 bases, there was a span of 11 bases. This CDR3 has 13 amino acids. This CDR3 is CASRPTTDSPLHF. CDR3 in DNA: TGTGCCAGCAGGCCGACAACTGATTCACCCCTCCACTTT.

J is TRBJ1-1 and V is TRBV19, with unresolved D. The CDR3 length is 13 residues. CDR1 is LNHDA and CDR2 is SQIVND in the germline V gene (reference sequence). The germline V and J ends were trimmed by 3 bases and 5 bases, with 10 bases remaining between them. DNA for the CDR3: TGTGCCAGTAGTATTGCGGGGATTACTGAAGCTTTCTTT. Translated: CASSIAGITEAFF.

The chain has TRBV24-1 and TRBJ2-6; D not resolved. This CDR3 has 16 residues. V was pared by 3 bases and J by 0 bases, with 8 bases between. Germline V gene data show CDR1 as KGHDR and CDR2 as SFDVKD. CDR3 DNA: TGTGCCACCAGTGATGGGCAGCACTCTGGGGCCAACGTCCTGACTTTC. Translated: CATSDGQHSGANVLTF.

V gene TRBV5-1 combines with J gene TRBJ2-2, with TRBD1 identical over 8 bases. CDR1 is SGHRS, CDR2 YFSETQ, per germline. The V gene end was trimmed by 4 bases and the J gene end by 5 bases; junction bases not matched to a gene: 7. The CDR3 contains 15 residues. The CDR3 region has the DNA TGCGCCAGCAGCCACCTGGACAGGGAGACCGGGGAGCTGTTTTTT. Translating it yields CASSHLDRETGELFF.